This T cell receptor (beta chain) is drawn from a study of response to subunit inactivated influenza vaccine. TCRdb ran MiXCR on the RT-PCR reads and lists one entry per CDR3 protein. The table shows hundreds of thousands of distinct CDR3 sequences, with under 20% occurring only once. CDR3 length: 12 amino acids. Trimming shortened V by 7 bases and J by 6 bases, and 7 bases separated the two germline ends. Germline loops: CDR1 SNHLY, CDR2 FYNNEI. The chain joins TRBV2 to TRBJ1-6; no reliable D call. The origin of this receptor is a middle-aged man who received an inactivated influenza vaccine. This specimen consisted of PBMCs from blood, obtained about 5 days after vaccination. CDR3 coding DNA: TGTGCCAGCAATCCGGCTAATTCACCCCTCCACTTT. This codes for CASNPANSPLHF.